What follows describes a single TCR beta chain. Trimming removed 5 bases at V and 7 bases at J, with 11 bases between. Looked up from germline, CDR1 is MNHEY and CDR2 is SMNVEV (reference sequence). The CDR3 spans 12 residues. This specimen belongs to a study of shared clonotypes between healthy human individuals. Study at large: Researchers assigned three CD4 naive, three CD4 memory, two CD8 naive and one CD8 memory plate to each donor.

Assay runs were performed at deep level. Clones were read by immunoSEQ multiplex PCR, and TCRdb kept only the in-frame ones, dropping some. The sample includes approximately 2.5 million clones, over 85% of them seen just once. This clonotype was sampled from a man aged 18-30 years in good health. Some clones in this sample may be carry-over from other donors' samples. The chain has TRBV27 and TRBJ1-1; D is uncertain. Sequenced material: naive CD4+ T cells from PBMCs. Stated subset: CD45RA+ positively selected. The CDR3 protein is CASSGPGNEAFF. The CDR3 nucleotides are TGTGCCAGCAGTGGGCCCGGGAATGAAGCTTTCTTT.